This entry lists 30 T cell receptor beta chains sequenced from one sample in a study of blood T cell repertoires in COVID-19. Libraries were prepared by immunoSEQ multiplex PCR; TCRdb keeps only in-frame clonotypes and omits some of them. This table has around 240,000 clones, approximately 80% appearing once. Material: peripheral blood. The origin of the receptors is a woman in her forties or fifties with acute or convalescent COVID-19.

This chain uses TRBV7-2 with TRBJ2-7, with 9 bases that match TRBD2. V dropped 5 bases and J dropped 4; count of bases not matched to a gene: 12. The CDR3 is made up of 16 amino acids. The germline V gene encodes CDR1 SGHTA and CDR2 FQGNSA. The CDR3 bases are TGTGCCAGCAGCGAGGGGCGGGGGGGCCGAGTATACGAGCAGTACTTC. Its protein is CASSEGRGGRVYEQYF.

The chain employs TRBV7-8 and TRBJ2-1; no firm D call. The V gene's germline CDR1 is SGHVS and CDR2 FQNEAQ. This CDR3 is 17 amino acids long. V lost 0 bases to trimming and J lost 2 bases, with 14 bases between them. The CDR3 DNA reads as TGTGCCAGCAGCTTAGCCGTGATAGCAGTCACCTACAATGAGCAGTTCTTC. Protein product: CASSLAVIAVTYNEQFF. Together with reference TRBV7-8 and TRBJ2-1, the CDR3 gives the full variable domain: GAGVSQSPRYKVAKRGQDVALRCDPISGHVSLFWYQQALGQGPEFLTYFQNEAQLDKSGLPSDRFFAERPEGSVSTLKIQRTQQEDSAVYLCASSLAVIAVTYNEQFFGPGTRLTVL.

The rearrangement joins TRBV6-5 to TRBJ2-1, with 14 bases that match TRBD2. V dropped 10 bases and J dropped 12; count of bases not matched to a gene: 11. The CDR3 totals 14 residues. Germline CDR1 reads MNHEY; CDR2 reads SVGAGI. The CDR3 spells CATETSGGAVGQFF. CDR3 sequence (DNA): TGTGCCACCGAGACTAGCGGGGGGGCCGTAGGGCAGTTCTTC.

The rearrangement uses TRBV18 and TRBJ2-7; 11 bases are a match to TRBD2. Germline CDR1 is KGHSH and CDR2 is LQKENI. The CDR3 length is 13 residues. V dropped 10 bases and J dropped 4; count of bases not matched to a gene: 6. In nucleotides, the CDR3 is TGTGCCACCGGGACTAGCGGACAATACGAGCAGTACTTC. Translated, it gives CATGTSGQYEQYF. Full variable domain (rest looked up from reference TRBV18 and TRBJ2-7): NAGVMQNPRHLVRRRGQEARLRCSPMKGHSHVYWYRQLPEEGLKFMVYLQKENIIDESGMPKERFSAEFPKEGPSILRIQQVVRGDSAAYFCATGTSGQYEQYFGPGTRLTVT.

The genes are TRBV11-3 and TRBJ2-1, with 8 positions matching TRBD2. Germline CDR1 SGHNT, CDR2 YENEEA. CDR3 length equals 15 residues. With 0 bases clipped from V and 9 bases from J, the junction kept 7 bases outside the gene matches. The CDR3 loop reads CASSLDSGGSIEQFF. CDR3 bases: TGTGCCAGCAGCTTAGATTCGGGAGGGTCGATTGAGCAGTTCTTC.

V usage is TRBV30 and J usage is TRBJ1-4; 8 nucleotides agree with TRBD1. Germline V gene lookup returns CDR1 GTSNPN and CDR2 SVGIG (reference sequence). V was clipped by 1 base and J by 6 bases; unmatched bases: 4. CDR3 length: 14 residues. This chain's CDR3 is CAWSGDRLDEKLFF. CDR3 sequence (DNA): TGTGCCTGGAGTGGGGACAGGCTGGATGAAAAACTGTTTTTT.

This chain joins TRBV9 and TRBJ2-5; possible D gene TRBD1, 5 bases. There are 14 residues in the CDR3. V dropped 2 bases and J dropped 2 bases, with 10 bases sitting between them. CDR1 is SGDLS, CDR2 YYNGEE, per germline. The CDR3 DNA reads as TGTGCCAGCAGCGTCGGACAACCTCAAGAGACCCAGTACTTC. It translates to CASSVGQPQETQYF.

The rearrangement uses TRBV30 and TRBJ1-6; 7 bases are a match to TRBD1. Germline V gene sequence: CDR1 GTSNPN, CDR2 SVGIG (reference sequence). The CDR3 extends over 14 amino acids. The V and J ends lost 3 bases and 9 bases, in that order; junction bases with no gene match: 8. CDR3 amino acids: CAWRPRQGGSPLHF. DNA for the CDR3: TGTGCCTGGAGACCACGACAGGGTGGTTCACCCCTCCACTTT.

The chain is built from TRBV2 and TRBJ2-7; D not resolved. The CDR3 contains 14 residues. The germline V gene encodes CDR1 SNHLY and CDR2 FYNNEI. V was pared by 8 bases and J by 2 bases, with 16 bases between. The CDR3 reads CASLTVQRTYEQYF. DNA of the CDR3: TGTGCCAGCTTGACCGTCCAGAGGACCTACGAGCAGTACTTC.

This clone was recorded many times. The chain recombines TRBV12-3 or TRBV12-4 with TRBJ1-1, with D hard to call. Trimming took 5 bases from V and 4 from J, leaving 11 bases between them. The CDR3 length is 13 residues. The CDR3 here is CASSPSSATEAFF. CDR3 nucleotide sequence: TGTGCCAGCAGTCCAAGTAGTGCCACTGAAGCTTTCTTT.

This chain uses TRBV3-1 (or the pseudogene TRBV3-2) with TRBJ2-1; a possible D gene is TRBD2 (6 bases). Between the trimmed V and J ends, which lost 1 base and 6 bases, there was a span of 16 bases. Germline CDR1 reads LGHDT; CDR2 reads YNNKEL (reference sequence). The CDR3 loop spans 16 amino acids. The CDR3 region is CASSQGKFAGPNEQFF. The CDR3 DNA follows: TGTGCCAGCAGCCAAGGTAAATTTGCGGGACCCAATGAGCAGTTCTTC.

V is TRBV6-5 and J is TRBJ1-1; 10 nucleotides line up with TRBD1. The CDR3 is 12 residues long. CDR1 is MNHEY, CDR2 SVGAGI, per germline. Trimming removed 4 bases from V and 9 bases from J; junction bases left unmatched: 2. In nucleotides, the CDR3 is TGTGCCAGCAGTTTGACAGGGGGCAAAGCTTTCTTT. Translation gives CASSLTGGKAFF.

The chain has TRBV5-1 and TRBJ1-1, with TRBD1 matching 10 bases. The CDR3 is 14 amino acids. V was pared by 3 bases and J by 6 bases, with 5 bases of the junction left unmatched. Germline loops: CDR1 SGHRS, CDR2 YFSETQ. The CDR3 DNA follows: TGCGCCAGCAGCTGGACAGGGGGAGTTGCTGAAGCTTTCTTT. Its translation: CASSWTGGVAEAFF. Complete variable domain (other parts from reference TRBV5-1 and TRBJ1-1): KAGVTQTPRYLIKTRGQQVTLSCSPISGHRSVSWYQQTPGQGLQFLFEYFSETQRNKGNFPGRFSGRQFSNSRSEMNVSTLELGDSALYLCASSWTGGVAEAFFGQGTRLTVV.

V is TRBV5-6 and J is TRBJ2-3, with a possible D match to TRBD2 (5 bases). V lost 4 bases, J lost 6 bases, and 12 bases lay in between. Germline V CDR1 and CDR2: SGHDT, YYEEEE. This CDR3 comprises 13 residues. For the CDR3, the DNA is TGTGCCAGCAGCCGGCGGGTGGAGGATACGCAGTATTTT. Translated, it gives CASSRRVEDTQYF.

This chain uses TRBV4-3 with TRBJ1-3; D is ambiguous. This CDR3 is built from 15 residues. In germline, CDR1 is LGHNA, CDR2 YSLEER. V dropped 1 base and J dropped 0 bases, with 7 bases sitting between them. Here the CDR3 reads CASSQGPSSGNTIYF. CDR3 coding DNA: TGCGCCAGCAGCCAAGGACCTAGCTCTGGAAACACCATATATTTT.

In its sample, this clone was seen a few times. The V and J genes are TRBV5-5 and TRBJ1-2; 9 bases are shared with TRBD1. The CDR3 loop spans 15 amino acids. CDR1 is SGHKS and CDR2 is YYEKEE in the germline V gene (reference sequence). Germline trimming cut 2 bases from V and 4 bases from J; bases unmatched to any gene: 6. CDR3 protein: CASSLRQGVTYGYTF. The DNA of the CDR3 is TGTGCCAGCAGCTTAAGACAGGGGGTTACCTATGGCTACACCTTC.

This rearrangement joins TRBV3-1 (or the pseudogene TRBV3-2) to TRBJ1-5, with 8 bases aligning to TRBD1. This CDR3 comprises 15 residues. Trimming at V came to 4 bases and at J to 1 base, leaving 3 bases not matched to a gene. Germline V gene lookup returns CDR1 LGHDT and CDR2 YNNKEL (reference sequence). CDR3 region: CASSPQGASNQPQHF. CDR3 sequence (DNA): TGTGCCAGCAGCCCTCAGGGGGCCAGCAATCAGCCCCAGCATTTT.

This chain links TRBV27 with TRBJ2-5, with D possibly being TRBD2 (6 bases). This CDR3 has 14 residues. V lost 2 bases, J lost 2 bases, and 9 bases lay in between. Germline CDR1 MNHEY, CDR2 SMNVEV (reference sequence). The CDR3 loop reads CASSLRGRQETQYF. Written as DNA, the CDR3 is TGTGCCAGCAGTTTACGGGGGAGGCAAGAGACCCAGTACTTC.

V is TRBV3-1 (or the pseudogene TRBV3-2) and J is TRBJ1-1, with D possibly matching TRBD1 (6 bases). Germline V gene sequence: CDR1 LGHDT, CDR2 YNNKEL (reference sequence). This CDR3 has 15 residues. The V end was cut by 1 base, the J end by 6 bases, with 15 bases between. The CDR3 coding sequence is TGTGCCAGCAGCCAAGTTGTCAGGGGCGGCGCTGAAGCTTTCTTT. Protein sequence: CASSQVVRGGAEAFF.

This clone is a singleton in its sample. This chain connects TRBV29-1 to TRBJ2-7, with D perhaps matching TRBD1 (5 bases). V was trimmed by 3 bases and J by 3 bases, leaving 12 bases between them. The CDR3 spans 13 residues. The germline gives CDR1 SQVTM, CDR2 ANQGSEA. CDR3 nucleotide sequence: TGCAGCGTTGAGTTGTTACAGGACTACGAGCAGTACTTC. The encoded protein is CSVELLQDYEQYF.

The chain joins TRBV27 to TRBJ1-2, with D possibly TRBD1 on 6 matching bases. V dropped 3 bases and J dropped 4 bases, with 9 bases sitting between them. This CDR3 is built from 13 residues. Per germline, CDR1 MNHEY and CDR2 SMNVEV (reference sequence). CDR3: CASSFTGSYGYTF. The CDR3 DNA reads as TGTGCCAGCAGTTTTACAGGGTCCTATGGCTACACCTTC.

The gene calls are TRBV6-6 and TRBJ2-7; 7 nucleotides match TRBD1. V shed 2 bases and J 2 bases; nucleotides not matched to a gene: 6. Germline V gives CDR1 MNHNY, CDR2 SVGAGI (reference sequence). The CDR3 contains 15 residues. The CDR3 bases are TGTGCCAGCAGTTACGGTCCGGGACAGACCTACGAGCAGTACTTC. Translated: CASSYGPGQTYEQYF.

The chain carries TRBV9 and TRBJ1-3; D unclear. CDR1 and CDR2 from the germline V gene are SGDLS and YYNGEE. The CDR3 has 12 amino acids. Trimming stripped 3 bases from V and 8 bases from J, with 9 bases between. CDR3 region: CASSDNGDTIYF. CDR3 nucleotides: TGTGCCAGCAGCGATAACGGGGACACCATATATTTT.

The rearrangement links TRBV28 to TRBJ1-6; D gene unclear. The CDR3 runs to 13 residues. V lost 3 bases and J lost 8, with 8 bases in between. Germline V gene data show CDR1 as MDHEN and CDR2 as SYDVKM. The CDR3 region has the DNA TGTGCCAGCAGTTTCCTTCGAGATTCACCCCTCCACTTT. Translated: CASSFLRDSPLHF.

The J gene is TRBJ2-7, the V gene TRBV11-2; the match to TRBD1 covers 11 bases. This CDR3 has 16 amino acids. The junction had 11 bases not matched to a gene; V was cut back by 4 bases and J by 6 bases. CDR1 and CDR2 from the germline V gene are SGHAT and FQNNGV. Here the CDR3 DNA reads TGTGCCAGCAGCTCCGTCATGGGGACAGGGGGTTCCGAGCAGTACTTC. It codes for CASSSVMGTGGSEQYF.

This chain links TRBV18 with TRBJ2-1, with D perhaps TRBD2 (6 bases). CDR3 size: 17 residues. Germline V gives CDR1 KGHSH, CDR2 LQKENI. V lost 3 bases and J 1 base, leaving 16 bases between the germline ends. This CDR3 reads CASSPSRHGGSYNEQFF. DNA for the CDR3: TGTGCCAGCTCACCCTCCCGACACGGGGGATCCTACAATGAGCAGTTCTTC.

In this sample, this clone turned up a few times. This chain uses TRBV12-3 or TRBV12-4 with TRBJ1-2; D is possibly TRBD1 (5 bases). The CDR3 spans 11 residues. The V end was cut by 10 bases, the J end by 5 bases, with 11 bases between. CDR3 amino acids: CATHRPYGYTF. The CDR3 DNA follows: TGTGCCACCCACAGGCCTTATGGCTACACCTTC.

The chain combines TRBV2 with TRBJ1-6, with D unresolved. The CDR3 is 13 amino acids. Trimming cost V 7 bases and J 10 bases, with 14 bases left between them. Per germline, CDR1 SNHLY and CDR2 FYNNEI. CDR3 bases: TGTGCCAGCATAGGCGGAGTCGGCTCACCCCTCCACTTT. This codes for CASIGGVGSPLHF.

The chain couples TRBV18 to TRBJ1-5; tentatively, D is TRBD1 (6 bases). Germline-derived CDR1 and CDR2 are KGHSH and LQKENI. The V gene lost 4 bases and the J gene lost 7 bases, with 17 bases spanning the gap. The CDR3 runs 15 residues. CDR3 region: CASSLIPGGGQPQHF. CDR3 in DNA: TGTGCCAGCTCACTCATCCCGGGGGGGGGCCAGCCCCAGCATTTT.

This clone showed up just once. The chain couples TRBV2 to TRBJ2-1, with a possible D match to TRBD2 (5 bases). The CDR3 covers 16 residues. The V gene lost 0 bases and the J gene lost 8 bases, with 17 bases spanning the gap. Per germline, CDR1 SNHLY and CDR2 FYNNEI. The CDR3: CASSEAARAGSHEQFF. CDR3 bases: TGTGCCAGCAGTGAAGCGGCGAGGGCCGGTTCGCATGAGCAGTTCTTC.